Here is one TCR beta chain with its context. The source of the sample is a study of cytomegalovirus exposure and HLA in healthy donors. The PCR contained 60 Vbeta and 13 Jbeta primers. TCRdb's copy holds only in-frame clones and misses some; the assay was immunoSEQ multiplex PCR. The profile shows more than 95,000 clones, around 82% of them singletons. This clonotype originated in a middle-aged woman in good health and CMV-seropositive. The sequencing sample was made of PBMCs.

CDR3 nucleotide sequence: TGCGCCAGCAGTGAGATTAGCGGGAGGTCTACAGATACGCAGTATTTT. It specifies CASSEISGRSTDTQYF. V gene TRBV10-1 combines with J gene TRBJ2-3; TRBD2 matches at 10 bases. The V segment lost 2 bases and the J segment 3 bases; nucleotides outside the gene matches: 5. This CDR3 is 16 amino acids long. CDR1 WNHNN and CDR2 SYGVQD come from the germline V gene (reference sequence).